This T cell receptor beta chain was identified in a study of cytomegalovirus exposure and HLA in healthy donors. As for this clone: Its antigen is still unknown.

Study-wide points: Some public TCRs appeared in many individuals, while most sequences were rare. Among the sequence variants, a highly shared cluster was likely an artifact of sequencing. Versus the approximately 700-donor mean, an Asian-associated ancestry cluster reportedly showed fewer N-insertions in a later analysis.

Amplification used 60 Vbeta primers and 13 Jbeta primers. The data were produced by immunoSEQ multiplex PCR, yet TCRdb's version contains in-frame clones alone and is incomplete. Among around 140,000 clones listed, roughly 76% were seen once. V gave up 1 base and J gave up 0 bases; unmatched junction bases: 8. Germline CDR1 reads LGHNA; CDR2 reads YSLEER. The CDR3 length is 17 residues. The TCR was taken from a woman aged 25 to 39 in good health and CMV-seronegative. Sequenced material: PBMCs. The chain has TRBV4-3 and TRBJ2-7, with TRBD2 matching over 8 bases. The CDR3 nucleotides are TGCGCCAGCAGCCAAGCAACTAGCGGACGGGACTCCTACGAGCAGTACTTC. As protein: CASSQATSGRDSYEQYF.